This T cell receptor (beta chain) came from a study of graft-versus-host responses after intestinal transplantation. Per germline, CDR1 MDHEN and CDR2 SYDVKM. CDR3 length: 15 residues. Trimming cost V 6 bases and J 8 bases, with 20 bases left between them. Study-wide results and limits: Detected in recipient marrow were GvH clones, some of which were first observed in ileum or blood. Graft-donor T cell macrochimerism in patients accompanied high graft-versus-host to host-versus-graft clonal ratios in allografts.

For this clone: The antigen is unknown.

Clones were read by immunoSEQ multiplex PCR, and TCRdb kept only the in-frame ones, dropping some. Of 50,000 to 55,000 clones in the sample, about 89% were seen once. The rearrangement joins TRBV28 to TRBJ1-3, with D possibly TRBD1 on 6 matching bases. The receptor comes from a human donor who was the organ donor for an intestinal transplant. Sequenced here: unstimulated CD4+ T cells sorted from spleen or lymph node cells, sampled before transplant. CDR3 amino acids: CASRLAAQGKDTIYF. In DNA, the CDR3 is TGTGCCAGCAGGCTTGCGGCACAGGGTAAGGACACCATATATTTT.